This T cell receptor beta chain was documented in a study of OX40 agonist ivuxolimab in advanced cancers. Turning to this clone: Its antigen is as yet unknown.

The assay was immunoSEQ multiplex PCR, and TCRdb's table has in-frame clones only and misses some. The sample yields approximately 15,000 clones, around 88% seen once. General study findings and limits: Among some nonresponders, normalized T-cell clonal expansion was also low.

Germline CDR1 reads SGHNT; CDR2 reads YYREEE (reference sequence). The CDR3 extends over 13 amino acids. The trim removed 4 bases at V and 7 bases at J, leaving 6 bases unmatched. This clonotype was sampled from an adult with an advanced solid tumor such as melanoma, head and neck, liver or kidney cancer. The chain links TRBV5-4 to TRBJ2-5, with 8 bases fitting TRBD1. The specimen comprised CD4+ or CD8+ T cells sorted from blood, sampled in a trial of the OX40 agonist ivuxolimab. CDR3 bases: TGTGCCAGCAGCACCGGACAGGGACGGACCCAGTACTTC. This codes for CASSTGQGRTQYF.